The present T cell receptor beta chain was sequenced within a study of shared clonotypes between healthy human individuals. Background on the study: Serving as donors were two women and a few men, whose ages spanned 18 to 49. The study used three CD4 naive, three CD4 memory, two CD8 naive and one CD8 memory plate per donor.

The CD4+ fraction was divided into a CD45RA+ naive subset and a CD45RA-negative memory subset. Germline values: CDR1 KGHSH, CDR2 LQKENI. This CDR3 spans 15 amino acids. Trimming removed 4 bases from V and 9 bases from J; junction bases left unmatched: 12. This clone came up once. DNA at about 210 ng, 30,000 or so T cell genomes, went into sorted-subset replicate PCRs. Some clones are missing from TCRdb's copy, which holds only in-frame ones; the method was immunoSEQ multiplex PCR. The data contain about 340,000 clones, less than 75% of them singletons. The receptor's source is a man aged 25 to 40 in good health. Sequenced sample: memory CD4+ T cells sorted from blood. Described subset: CD45RA-negative fraction. The genes are TRBV18 and TRBJ2-7, with 10 bases identical to TRBD2. The CDR3 reads CASSREAGGDSGQYF. The CDR3 region has the DNA TGTGCCAGCTCACGGGAAGCGGGAGGGGATTCCGGGCAGTACTTC.